This T cell receptor beta chain appears in the sequencing data of a study of blood T cell repertoires in COVID-19. About the study: Samples taken during acute and convalescent COVID-19 were collected in the United States, Italy and Spain. PBMCs, B-cell-depleted T cells, or T cells provided the cDNA or gDNA that made up the material.

This clone was counted only a few times. In the original workflow: Quantification of nucleated cells was approximated via reference gene primer amplification. The repertoire was sequenced with immunoSEQ multiplex PCR; TCRdb's copy has only in-frame clones and lacks some. V and J calls and clone size follow that table, whereas D and trimming were derived from the DNA. The data show about 340,000 clones, around 83% seen once. The material sequenced was peripheral blood. The sequence came from a man between 25 and 39 years old with active or convalescent COVID-19.

Here the CDR3 DNA reads TGTGCCAGCAGCACACTAGCGGGAGCCTACAATGAGCAGTTCTTC. Its protein is CASSTLAGAYNEQFF. The chain uses TRBV3-1 (or the pseudogene TRBV3-2) and TRBJ2-1, with 11 bases matching TRBD2. Germline CDR1 is LGHDT and CDR2 is YNNKEL (reference sequence). V dropped 5 bases and J dropped 2; count of bases not matched to a gene: 2. This CDR3 region has 15 residues.